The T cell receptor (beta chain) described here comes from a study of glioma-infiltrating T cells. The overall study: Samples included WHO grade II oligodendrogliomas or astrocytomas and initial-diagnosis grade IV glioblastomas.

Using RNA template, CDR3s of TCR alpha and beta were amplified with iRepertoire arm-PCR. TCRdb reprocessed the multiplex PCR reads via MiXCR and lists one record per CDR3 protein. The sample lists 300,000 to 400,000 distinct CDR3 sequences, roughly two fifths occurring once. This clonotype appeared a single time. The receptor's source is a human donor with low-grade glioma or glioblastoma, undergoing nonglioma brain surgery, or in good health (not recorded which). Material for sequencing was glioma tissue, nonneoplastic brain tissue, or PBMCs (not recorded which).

CDR3 DNA: TGTGCCAGCAGCTTGTGGGGAGGCAGCTATGGCTACACCTTC. It yields the protein CASSLWGGSYGYTF. This sequence joins TRBV5-6 and TRBJ1-2; no definite D call. V was pared by 1 base and J by 4 bases, with 11 bases between. CDR3 length: 14 residues. CDR1 is SGHDT, CDR2 YYEEEE, per germline.